The 22 T cell receptor beta chains given below trace back to one sample, sequenced in a study of T cell changes during pregnancy in multiple sclerosis. Produced via immunoSEQ multiplex PCR; TCRdb's table is partial and in-frame only. This sample has about 40,000 clones; approximately 92% occur once, and the top ten carry 10% to 15%. Sequencing was performed on CD8+ T cells from peripheral blood mononuclear cells, taken in the first trimester of pregnancy. The receptors were gathered from a female donor with multiple sclerosis, enrolled in a pregnancy study.

This chain uses TRBV2 with TRBJ2-7; a possible D gene is TRBD2 (6 bases). The V and J ends lost 1 base and 6 bases respectively, with 16 bases between them. The CDR3 consists of 15 residues. Per germline, CDR1 SNHLY and CDR2 FYNNEI. CDR3: CASSEVRAGPPEQYF. CDR3 nucleotides: TGTGCCAGCAGTGAAGTTCGCGCGGGACCCCCCGAGCAGTACTTC.

The chain joins TRBV7-8 to TRBJ1-2, with TRBD1 matching 7 bases. The CDR3 is made up of 15 amino acids. The V and J ends lost 5 bases and 4 bases, in that order; junction bases with no gene match: 10. Looked up from germline, CDR1 is SGHVS and CDR2 is FQNEAQ. The CDR3 sequence: CASSQTGTEGYGYTF. CDR3 in DNA: TGTGCCAGCAGCCAAACCGGGACAGAAGGCTATGGCTACACCTTC.

In this sample, this clone turned up once. V usage is TRBV29-1 and J usage is TRBJ2-2; D remains ambiguous. The length of the CDR3 is 13 residues. Germline CDR1 is SQVTM and CDR2 is ANQGSEA. Trimming took off 4 bases at V and 1 base at J, with 7 bases between the two ends. CDR3 coding DNA: TGCAGCGTTGTAGGCGGGAACACCGGGGAGCTGTTTTTT. Its translation is CSVVGGNTGELFF.

The CDR3 sequence is CASSLSSGTGVYEQYF. Written as DNA, the CDR3 is TGTGCCAGCAGTTTATCGAGCGGGACGGGAGTCTACGAGCAGTACTTC. The chain joins TRBV27 to TRBJ2-7, with 7 bases identical to TRBD2. Germline CDR1 reads MNHEY; CDR2 reads SMNVEV (reference sequence). Trimming took 0 bases from V and 3 from J; bases not matched to a gene: 8. The CDR3 contains 16 residues.

A few counts support this clone. The chain joins TRBV15 to TRBJ2-1, with 8 bases fitting TRBD2. J was trimmed by 5 bases and V by 3 bases; bases with no gene match: 18. The CDR3 has 19 residues. Germline lookup yields CDR1 LNHNV and CDR2 YYDKDF (reference sequence). CDR3 amino acids: CATSREGLVGISGDNEQFF. CDR3 nucleotides: TGTGCCACCAGCAGGGAGGGACTAGTGGGGATTTCGGGTGACAATGAGCAGTTCTTC.

This clone is a singleton in its sample. DNA of the CDR3: TGTGCCAGCAGCTTCACAGGGGGCCTGAATTCACCCCTCCACTTT. As protein: CASSFTGGLNSPLHF. The rearrangement links TRBV9 to TRBJ1-6; 9 bases line up with TRBD1. J gave up 7 bases and V 4 bases, and 6 bases lay outside the gene matches. The CDR3 length is 15 residues. Germline V lookup: CDR1 SGDLS, CDR2 YYNGEE.

This clone appeared a single time. J is TRBJ2-3 and V is TRBV9, with 11 bases aligning to TRBD2. The CDR3 runs to 16 residues. The ends lost 4 bases at V and 2 bases at J; junction bases unmatched: 6. Germline assignment: CDR1 SGDLS and CDR2 YYNGEE. CDR3 sequence: CASSSETSGVTDTQYF. CDR3 sequence (DNA): TGTGCCAGCAGCTCGGAGACTAGCGGGGTCACAGATACGCAGTATTTT. Drawing the rest from reference TRBV9 and TRBJ2-3, the complete variable domain is DSGVTQTPKHLITATGQRVTLRCSPRSGDLSVYWYQQSLDQGLQFLIQYYNGEERAKGNILERFSAQQFPDLHSELNLSSLELGDSALYFCASSSETSGVTDTQYFGPGTRLTVL.

The chain has TRBV9 and TRBJ1-1, with 8 bases lining up with TRBD1. The trim removed 0 bases at V and 4 bases at J, leaving 14 bases unmatched. This CDR3 region has 18 residues. CDR1 and CDR2 (germline): SGDLS, YYNGEE. CDR3 amino acids: CASSVEGDAGGETTEAFF. The CDR3 nucleotides read TGTGCCAGCAGCGTAGAGGGAGATGCAGGGGGCGAAACCACTGAAGCTTTCTTT.

This rearrangement joins TRBV14 to TRBJ2-7, with no clear D. This CDR3 has 16 residues. Germline V CDR1 and CDR2: SGHDN, FVKESK. V was shortened by 0 bases and J by 6 bases, with 18 bases between the two germline ends. The CDR3 sequence is CASSQDWPIQTREQYF. Here the CDR3 DNA reads TGTGCCAGCAGCCAAGATTGGCCCATACAAACACGCGAGCAGTACTTC.

The chain couples TRBV27 to TRBJ1-2, with TRBD1 identical over 8 bases. V shed 5 bases, J shed 8 bases, and the junction held 13 bases outside the gene matches. The germline V gene encodes CDR1 MNHEY and CDR2 SMNVEV (reference sequence). This CDR3 comprises 15 residues. The CDR3 region is CASSPGQGMWYGYTF. Here the CDR3 DNA reads TGTGCCAGCAGTCCAGGACAGGGAATGTGGTACGGCTACACCTTC.

This clone was seen once. The chain is built from TRBV18 and TRBJ2-5; D is undetermined. The CDR3 contains 12 residues. V shed 0 bases and J shed 4 bases, with 3 bases lying between them. CDR1 is KGHSH, CDR2 LQKENI, per germline. CDR3 nucleotides: TGTGCCAGCTCACCACCGGCAGAGACCCAGTACTTC. Translating it yields CASSPPAETQYF.

V is TRBV6-5 and J is TRBJ2-6; D remains ambiguous. The CDR3 is 15 amino acids. Germline lookup yields CDR1 MNHEY and CDR2 SVGAGI. The V end lost 8 bases, the J end lost 0 bases, and 11 bases lay between the germline ends. The CDR3 nucleotides read TGTGCCAGCTCAAATGGGCTCTCTGGGGCCAACGTCCTGACTTTC. Translated: CASSNGLSGANVLTF.

This clone was seen a single time. The CDR3 protein is CASSYRRMNEKLFF. The CDR3 DNA reads as TGTGCCAGCAGTTACCGGCGGATGAATGAAAAACTGTTTTTT. The chain couples TRBV6-5 to TRBJ1-4; D unresolved. The CDR3 totals 14 residues. The germline V and J ends were trimmed by 2 bases and 5 bases, with 9 bases remaining between them. Germline lookup yields CDR1 MNHEY and CDR2 SVGAGI.

V usage is TRBV5-5 and J usage is TRBJ1-5, with D uncertain. Trimming removed 1 base at V and 4 bases at J, with 3 bases between. The germline gives CDR1 SGHKS, CDR2 YYEKEE (reference sequence). The CDR3 runs 12 residues. The CDR3 DNA reads as TGTGCCAGCAGCTTGCCAAATCAGCCCCAGCATTTT. Encoded protein: CASSLPNQPQHF. The full variable domain, rest sourced from reference TRBV5-5 and TRBJ1-5, is DAGVTQSPTHLIKTRGQQVTLRCSPISGHKSVSWYQQVLGQGPQFIFQYYEKEERGRGNFPDRFSARQFPNYSSELNVNALLLGDSALYLCASSLPNQPQHFGDGTRLSIL.

The rearrangement links TRBV27 to TRBJ2-7; possible D gene TRBD1, 5 bases. The CDR3 contains 13 residues. V lost 5 bases and J 1 base, leaving 9 bases between the germline ends. Per germline, CDR1 MNHEY and CDR2 SMNVEV (reference sequence). In DNA, the CDR3 is TGTGCCAGCAGTCCCGACAGTTCCTACGAGCAGTACTTC. Protein: CASSPDSSYEQYF.

This chain joins TRBV15 and TRBJ2-5; D is unclear. Trimming took 0 bases from V and 5 from J, leaving 19 bases between them. The CDR3 spans 17 residues. Germline CDR1 reads LNHNV; CDR2 reads YYDKDF (reference sequence). CDR3 DNA sequence: TGTGCCACCAGCAGAGATTTCGATTTTGGCTACGGGGAGACCCAGTACTTC. This sequence encodes CATSRDFDFGYGETQYF.

The chain links TRBV7-6 to TRBJ1-3, with D unclear. CDR1 is SGHVS and CDR2 is FNYEAQ in the germline V gene. CDR3 length: 17 amino acids. Deletions cut 2 bases from V and 0 bases from J, with 14 bases between. The CDR3 coding sequence is TGTGCCAGCAGCTTATGGGGTTTGGGAGGCTCTGGAAACACCATATATTTT. Its protein product is CASSLWGLGGSGNTIYF. Full variable domain (outside the CDR3, taken from reference TRBV7-6 and TRBJ1-3): GAGVSQSPRYKVTKRGQDVALRCDPISGHVSLYWYRQALGQGPEFLTYFNYEAQQDKSGLPNDRFSAERPEGSISTLTIQRTEQRDSAMYRCASSLWGLGGSGNTIYFGEGSWLTVV.

This clone was counted between two and nine times. The chain uses TRBV5-8 and TRBJ1-2; D unclear. Trimming removed 0 bases from V and 6 bases from J, with 9 bases in between. CDR3 length: 13 amino acids. CDR1 is SGHTS, CDR2 YDEGEE, per germline. CDR3 in DNA: TGTGCCAGCAGCTTGGAACCGGAGGATGGCTACACCTTC. Translated: CASSLEPEDGYTF.

The V gene is TRBV7-6, the J gene TRBJ2-7, with 9 bases aligning to TRBD1. Germline CDR1 reads SGHVS; CDR2 reads FNYEAQ. There are 14 residues in the CDR3. J gave up 3 bases and V 5 bases, and 5 bases lay outside the gene matches. The CDR3 here is CASSPQGALYEQYF. The DNA for the CDR3 is TGTGCCAGCAGCCCACAGGGGGCACTCTACGAGCAGTACTTC.

The chain has TRBV29-1 and TRBJ1-5, with D perhaps matching TRBD1 (5 bases). The CDR3 sequence is 17 residues long. CDR1 SQVTM and CDR2 ANQGSEA come from the germline V gene. V lost 6 bases and J 0 bases, leaving 21 bases between the germline ends. The CDR3, as DNA: TGCAGCGTAGACGATTGCCGACAGCCCCTTAGCAATCAGCCCCAGCATTTT. This sequence encodes CSVDDCRQPLSNQPQHF.

The chain recombines TRBV28 with TRBJ1-2, with a possible D match to TRBD1 (6 bases). Trimming pared 3 bases from V and 7 bases from J, leaving 21 bases between. The germline CDR1 and CDR2 sequences are MDHEN and SYDVKM. CDR3 length equals 16 residues. The CDR3 reads CASSFTLQGGEGGYTF. CDR3 nucleotides: TGTGCCAGCAGTTTTACCCTACAGGGAGGGGAGGGTGGCTACACCTTC.

This chain links TRBV9 with TRBJ2-1; 8 nucleotides line up with TRBD2. Losses at the gene ends were 0 bases for V and 3 bases for J; bases not matched to a gene: 5. CDR1 SGDLS and CDR2 YYNGEE come from the germline V gene. This CDR3 has 16 residues. CDR3 amino acids: CASSVGGSGGYNEQFF. The CDR3 DNA reads as TGTGCCAGCAGCGTAGGAGGGAGCGGGGGCTACAATGAGCAGTTCTTC.